The next 24 T cell receptor beta chains were all read from a single sample in a study of cytomegalovirus exposure and HLA in healthy donors. Amplification used 60 Vbeta primers and 13 Jbeta primers. Repertoires were generated with immunoSEQ multiplex PCR, while TCRdb's copy carries only in-frame clones and drops some. The sample gives 200,000 or so clones, roughly four fifths of which show up once; approximately 0.22% is in the top ten. Material: PBMCs. Source of these receptors: a girl aged 2-15 years in good health and CMV-seronegative.

This sequence joins TRBV9 and TRBJ1-2; TRBD1 aligns across 9 bases. CDR3 length: 18 amino acids. Germline CDR1 and CDR2: SGDLS and YYNGEE. The J segment lost 5 bases and the V segment lost 3 bases, leaving 17 bases of the junction unmatched. The CDR3 sequence: CASSGGRDRVPPRYGYTF. CDR3 coding DNA: TGTGCCAGCAGCGGTGGCCGGGACAGGGTGCCCCCGAGGTATGGCTACACCTTC.

This clone has a handful of counts. V and J are TRBV6-5 and TRBJ1-6; 7 bases map to TRBD1. Per the germline V gene, CDR1 is MNHEY and CDR2 is SVGAGI. This CDR3 has 15 amino acids. V shed 6 bases and J 8 bases; nucleotides not matched to a gene: 10. The CDR3 sequence is CASRGTGEWYSPLHF. CDR3 nucleotides: TGTGCCAGCAGGGGCACAGGGGAATGGTATTCACCCCTCCACTTT.

The V gene is TRBV7-7, the J gene TRBJ2-5, with TRBD2 identical over 12 bases. Germline CDR1 SSHAT, CDR2 FNYEAQ (reference sequence). Trimming cost V 5 bases and J 4 bases; bases outside gene matches: 8. The CDR3 loop spans 16 amino acids. CDR3 in amino acids: CASSPSPGLAGETQYF. The CDR3 DNA reads as TGTGCCAGCAGCCCATCCCCGGGACTAGCGGGAGAGACCCAGTACTTC.

This chain links TRBV6-6 with TRBJ2-2; 11 bases line up with TRBD1. The V gene end was trimmed by 10 bases and the J gene end by 4 bases; junction bases not matched to a gene: 11. Germline values: CDR1 MNHNY, CDR2 SVGAGI (reference sequence). The CDR3 has 16 residues. The CDR3 here is CATRGGQGVFTGELFF. CDR3 coding DNA: TGTGCCACCCGGGGGGGACAGGGGGTCTTCACCGGGGAGCTGTTTTTT.

This chain links TRBV29-1 with TRBJ2-1, with D possibly TRBD2 on 6 matching bases. Germline assignment: CDR1 SQVTM and CDR2 ANQGSEA. The length of the CDR3 is 13 residues. Between the trimmed V and J ends, which lost 7 bases and 4 bases, there was a span of 14 bases. DNA of the CDR3: TGCAGCGCAACCGGACTACTTTACAATGAGCAGTTCTTC. Translated, it gives CSATGLLYNEQFF.

The chain uses TRBV2 and TRBJ2-7; D is possibly TRBD2 (5 bases). Germline V gene data show CDR1 as SNHLY and CDR2 as FYNNEI. CDR3 length equals 16 residues. V gave up 3 bases and J gave up 3 bases, with 18 bases separating them. CDR3 in amino acids: CASSDSRSRVFYEQYF. Here the CDR3 DNA reads TGTGCCAGCAGTGATAGCCGTTCGAGGGTTTTCTACGAGCAGTACTTC.

The J gene is TRBJ2-2, the V gene TRBV29-1; 7 nucleotides match TRBD2. The germline V gene has CDR1 SQVTM and CDR2 ANQGSEA. The CDR3 runs 15 residues. The J segment lost 2 bases and the V segment lost 2 bases, leaving 5 bases of the junction unmatched. CDR3 region: CSVERLAFNTGELFF. The CDR3 DNA sequence: TGCAGCGTTGAAAGACTAGCTTTTAACACCGGGGAGCTGTTTTTT.

This clone was recorded only once. This chain joins TRBV7-3 and TRBJ2-3; D gene uncertain. Germline values: CDR1 SGHTA, CDR2 FQGTGA. The CDR3 totals 13 residues. Trimming took off 0 bases at V and 2 bases at J, with 3 bases between the two ends. DNA of the CDR3: TGTGCCAGCAGCTTAACCAACACAGATACGCAGTATTTT. Translated: CASSLTNTDTQYF.

The chain combines TRBV12-5 with TRBJ1-6, with D perhaps matching TRBD1 (6 bases). Germline V gives CDR1 LGHNT, CDR2 FRNRAP. This CDR3 contains 16 residues. Trimming removed 4 bases at V and 8 bases at J, with 18 bases between. CDR3 amino acids: CASGSPGGGVDSPLHF. In DNA, the CDR3 is TGTGCTAGTGGTTCCCCGGGGGGGGGCGTCGATTCACCCCTCCACTTT.

V usage is TRBV19 and J usage is TRBJ2-2, with TRBD1 matching over 7 bases. The V and J ends lost 8 bases and 5 bases, in that order; junction bases with no gene match: 14. This CDR3 region has 16 residues. Germline V gene sequence: CDR1 LNHDA, CDR2 SQIVND (reference sequence). The CDR3 DNA reads as TGTGCCAGTTCATGGACAGGCCCACGGGGTACCGGGGAGCTGTTTTTT. Translating gives CASSWTGPRGTGELFF.

V usage is TRBV11-2 and J usage is TRBJ2-7; 10 bases match TRBD2. The germline V gene encodes CDR1 SGHAT and CDR2 FQNNGV. Trimming at V came to 4 bases and at J to 2 bases, leaving 14 bases not matched to a gene. The CDR3 spans 18 residues. The CDR3 spells CASSSLGPRTSGTYEQYF. As DNA, the CDR3 is TGTGCCAGCAGCTCATTAGGGCCCCGGACTAGCGGCACCTACGAGCAGTACTTC.

The rearrangement links TRBV5-4 to TRBJ2-5; TRBD2 agrees at 7 bases. V lost 1 base, J lost 1 base, and 16 bases stayed unmatched. Germline V gene lookup returns CDR1 SGHNT and CDR2 YYREEE (reference sequence). The CDR3 spans 19 residues. The CDR3, as DNA: TGTGCCAGCAGCTTGAAGGGACGACTCGGCGGGAGTAGCCAAGAGACCCAGTACTTC. This encodes CASSLKGRLGGSSQETQYF.

The chain combines TRBV7-9 with TRBJ2-2; TRBD2 matches at 10 bases. Trimming took 4 bases from V and 2 from J; bases not matched to a gene: 10. The CDR3 length is 18 residues. Germline CDR1 and CDR2: SEHNR and FQNEAQ (reference sequence). CDR3 residues: CASSSVPTSGANTGELFF. CDR3 DNA sequence: TGTGCCAGCAGCTCCGTACCTACTAGCGGGGCAAACACCGGGGAGCTGTTTTTT.

The sample holds a few counts of this clone. This sequence joins TRBV19 and TRBJ1-2; D unclear. V was trimmed by 6 bases and J by 8 bases, leaving 13 bases between them. CDR1 is LNHDA, CDR2 SQIVND, per germline (reference sequence). This CDR3 has 12 amino acids. DNA of the CDR3: TGTGCCAGTAGAACCCCAGAGAGGGGCTACACCTTC. Its translation is CASRTPERGYTF.

This clone was counted once. The chain employs TRBV4-1 and TRBJ1-3; D is unresolved. The CDR3 has 15 amino acids. V shed 3 bases and J shed 4 bases, with 13 bases lying between them. CDR1 is MGHRA and CDR2 is YSYEKL in the germline V gene. CDR3 in amino acids: CASSHLSAAGNTIYF. The CDR3 bases are TGCGCCAGCAGCCACCTTTCCGCGGCCGGAAACACCATATATTTT.

The chain has TRBV29-1 and TRBJ2-7, with D possibly being TRBD2 (5 bases). CDR1 and CDR2 from the germline V gene are SQVTM and ANQGSEA. The V gene lost 5 bases and the J gene lost 3 bases, with 8 bases spanning the gap. The CDR3 is 11 residues long. The CDR3 DNA is TGCAGCGTTCTTACTAGCTACGAGCAGTACTTC. Its translation is CSVLTSYEQYF.

This clone showed up just a few times. The rearrangement uses TRBV25-1 and TRBJ2-5; D possibly corresponds to TRBD2 (6 bases). The DNA end lines up better with TRBJ2-7; the J call may be wrong. Germline V gene lookup returns CDR1 MGHDK and CDR2 SYGVNS. The CDR3 covers 13 residues. This chain's CDR3 is CASSPLASYEQYF. In DNA form, the CDR3 reads TGTGCCAGCAGTCCCCTAGCGTCCTACGAGCAGTACTTC.

The rearrangement joins TRBV7-2 to TRBJ1-2; a possible D gene is TRBD1 (5 bases). V was clipped by 6 bases and J by 9 bases, with 17 bases between them. The CDR3 spans 13 residues. Per germline, CDR1 SGHTA and CDR2 FQGNSA. The CDR3 DNA is TGTGCCAGCAGGCGTCCGCCTCAGGGCAGCTACACCTTC. Protein product: CASRRPPQGSYTF.

This clone was observed a single time. The chain employs TRBV13 and TRBJ2-7, with D perhaps TRBD1 (5 bases). The V and J ends lost 4 bases and 2 bases respectively, with 27 bases between them. Per germline, CDR1 PRHDT and CDR2 FYEKMQ (reference sequence). This CDR3 is built from 19 residues. CDR3 sequence (DNA): TGTGCCAGCAGCTCCACCCTTCTTTTGGCGCAGGGATTTGCCTACGAGCAGTACTTC. As protein: CASSSTLLLAQGFAYEQYF.

The chain joins TRBV5-1 to TRBJ2-3; 10 bases are a match to TRBD2. Looked up from germline, CDR1 is SGHRS and CDR2 is YFSETQ. Germline trimming cut 4 bases from V and 4 bases from J; bases unmatched to any gene: 9. The CDR3 runs to 16 residues. The CDR3 sequence: CASSTSGKGDADTQYF. DNA for the CDR3: TGCGCCAGCAGCACTAGCGGGAAGGGGGACGCAGATACGCAGTATTTT. The full variable domain, rest sourced from reference TRBV5-1 and TRBJ2-3, is KAGVTQTPRYLIKTRGQQVTLSCSPISGHRSVSWYQQTPGQGLQFLFEYFSETQRNKGNFPGRFSGRQFSNSRSEMNVSTLELGDSALYLCASSTSGKGDADTQYFGPGTRLTVL.

This rearrangement joins TRBV5-4 to TRBJ2-3, with unresolved D. V was shortened by 2 bases and J by 2 bases, with 9 bases between the two germline ends. CDR3 size: 14 residues. Germline CDR1 SGHNT, CDR2 YYREEE (reference sequence). DNA for the CDR3: TGTGCCAGCAGCTTCGACTTTAACACAGATACGCAGTATTTT. Its protein product is CASSFDFNTDTQYF.

V usage is TRBV19 and J usage is TRBJ2-7; no clear D gene. Germline V gives CDR1 LNHDA, CDR2 SQIVND (reference sequence). The CDR3 has 11 residues. V was cut by 10 bases and J by 9 bases, with 16 bases left in between. This CDR3 is CATIHSMWQYF. The CDR3 bases are TGTGCCACCATCCACTCGATGTGGCAGTACTTC.

This chain uses TRBV19 with TRBJ2-7; 9 bases are a match to TRBD1. The trim removed 5 bases at V and 6 bases at J, leaving 11 bases unmatched. The CDR3 has 15 amino acids. The V gene's germline CDR1 is LNHDA and CDR2 SQIVND (reference sequence). The CDR3 nucleotides are TGTGCCAGTAGTTCCGGGACAGGGAATGGTGGCGAGCAGTACTTC. This sequence encodes CASSSGTGNGGEQYF.

The V gene is TRBV7-9, the J gene TRBJ2-1; 7 bases are a match to TRBD2. The CDR3 contains 16 residues. Germline V gene data show CDR1 as SEHNR and CDR2 as FQNEAQ (reference sequence). V lost 7 bases, J lost 5 bases, and 14 bases stayed unmatched. CDR3 coding DNA: TGTGCCAGCAATATCTTTCGGGGACTACCTGACAATGAGCAGTTCTTC. The encoded protein is CASNIFRGLPDNEQFF.